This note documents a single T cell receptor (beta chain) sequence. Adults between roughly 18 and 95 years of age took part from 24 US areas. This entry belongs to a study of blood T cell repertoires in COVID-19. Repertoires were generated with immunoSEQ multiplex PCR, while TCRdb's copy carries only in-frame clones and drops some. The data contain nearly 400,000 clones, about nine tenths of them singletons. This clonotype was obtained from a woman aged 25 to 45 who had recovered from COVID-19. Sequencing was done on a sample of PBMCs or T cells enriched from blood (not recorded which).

This chain's CDR3 is CASSPINENTQYF. CDR3 in DNA: TGCGCCAGCAGCCCTATAAATGAGAATACGCAGTATTTT. This rearrangement joins TRBV5-1 to TRBJ2-3; D not certain. V was cut by 4 bases and J by 7 bases, with 13 bases left in between. Germline V lookup: CDR1 SGHRS, CDR2 YFSETQ. This CDR3 comprises 13 residues.